This T cell receptor (beta chain) is drawn from a study of T cell responses to AZD1222 COVID-19 vaccine. The study, taken as a whole, reports: Across spike, vaccine-associated CD4 TCRs were found, dominant at 160-218 and 743-854. The donor group comprised mostly white British people and more females; the analysis possibly underestimated clonal diversity.

CDR3 length: 14 residues. CDR1 is SGHRS and CDR2 is YFSETQ in the germline V gene. The J segment lost 7 bases and the V segment lost 5 bases, leaving 6 bases of the junction unmatched. To note about this clone: The antigen remains undetermined.

The data were produced by immunoSEQ multiplex PCR, yet TCRdb's version contains in-frame clones alone and is incomplete. The repertoire holds 95,000 to 150,000 clones, 92% seen once, with 6% to 9% in the top ten. Pooling covered second doses at about 4 or about 12 weeks. This TCR was recovered from an adult who received the AZD1222 COVID-19 vaccine. J is TRBJ1-6 and V is TRBV5-1; 7 bases agree with TRBD1. The starting material was peripheral blood, obtained 28 days after the second AZD1222 dose. The CDR3 sequence is CASRVTGQNSPLHF. Here the CDR3 DNA reads TGCGCCAGCAGGGTTACGGGACAGAATTCACCCCTCCACTTT.